This TCR beta chain was obtained from a study of cytomegalovirus exposure and HLA in healthy donors. Primers: 60 Vbeta forward and 13 Jbeta reverse. The table came from immunoSEQ multiplex PCR; TCRdb's copy has only in-frame clones and leaves some out. Among some 54,000 clones listed, 73% were seen once. V was trimmed by 4 bases and J by 4 bases, leaving 14 bases between them. CDR1 is LGHNA, CDR2 YNFKEQ, per germline. The CDR3 loop spans 15 amino acids. This sequence joins TRBV4-2 and TRBJ1-3, with a weak D call TRBD1 (5 bases). Sequencing was done on a sample of PBMCs. This receptor was taken from a young man in good health and CMV-seronegative. The CDR3 DNA reads as TGTGCCAGCAGCCGAATCGACAGTTCAGGAAACACCATATATTTT. Amino acid sequence: CASSRIDSSGNTIYF.